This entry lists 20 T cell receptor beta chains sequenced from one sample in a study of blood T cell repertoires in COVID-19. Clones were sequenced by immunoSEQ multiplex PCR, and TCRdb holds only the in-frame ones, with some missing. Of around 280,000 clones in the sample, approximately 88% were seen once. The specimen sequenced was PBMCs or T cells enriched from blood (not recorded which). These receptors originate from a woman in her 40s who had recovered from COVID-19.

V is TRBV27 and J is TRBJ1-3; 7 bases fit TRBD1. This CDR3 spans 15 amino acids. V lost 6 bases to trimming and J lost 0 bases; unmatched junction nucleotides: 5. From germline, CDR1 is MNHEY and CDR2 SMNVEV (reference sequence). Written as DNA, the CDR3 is TGTGCCAGCAGGTCAGGGGGAGCCTCTGGAAACACCATATATTTT. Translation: CASRSGGASGNTIYF.

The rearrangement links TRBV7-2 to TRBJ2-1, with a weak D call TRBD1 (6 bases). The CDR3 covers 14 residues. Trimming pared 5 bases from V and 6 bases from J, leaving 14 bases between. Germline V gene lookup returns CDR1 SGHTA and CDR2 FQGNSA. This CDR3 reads CASSTQTGTNEQFF. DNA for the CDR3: TGTGCCAGCAGCACTCAAACAGGGACCAATGAGCAGTTCTTC.

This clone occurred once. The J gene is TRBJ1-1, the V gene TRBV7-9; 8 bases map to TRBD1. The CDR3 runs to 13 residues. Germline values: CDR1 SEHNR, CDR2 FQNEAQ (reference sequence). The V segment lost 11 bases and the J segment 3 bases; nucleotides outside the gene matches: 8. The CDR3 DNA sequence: TGTGCCTCCTCCGGGACAGGCTACACTGAAGCTTTCTTT. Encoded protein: CASSGTGYTEAFF.

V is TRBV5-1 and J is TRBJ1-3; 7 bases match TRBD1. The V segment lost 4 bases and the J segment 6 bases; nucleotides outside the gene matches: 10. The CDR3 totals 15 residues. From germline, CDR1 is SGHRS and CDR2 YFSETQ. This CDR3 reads CASSAGQTIENTIYF. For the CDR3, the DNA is TGCGCCAGCAGCGCGGGACAGACGATCGAAAACACCATATATTTT.

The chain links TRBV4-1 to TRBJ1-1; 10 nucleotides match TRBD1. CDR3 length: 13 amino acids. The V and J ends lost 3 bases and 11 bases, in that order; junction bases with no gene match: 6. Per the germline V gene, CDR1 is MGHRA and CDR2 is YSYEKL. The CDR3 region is CASSHGTGAGAFF. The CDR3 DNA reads TGCGCCAGCAGCCATGGGACAGGGGCAGGCGCTTTCTTT.

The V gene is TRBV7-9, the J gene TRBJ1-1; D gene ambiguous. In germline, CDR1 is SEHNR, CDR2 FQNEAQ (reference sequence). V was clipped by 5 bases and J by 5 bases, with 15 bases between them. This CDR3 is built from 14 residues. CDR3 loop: CASSPREGLTEAFF. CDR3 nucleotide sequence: TGTGCCAGCAGCCCGCGTGAGGGCTTGACTGAAGCTTTCTTT.

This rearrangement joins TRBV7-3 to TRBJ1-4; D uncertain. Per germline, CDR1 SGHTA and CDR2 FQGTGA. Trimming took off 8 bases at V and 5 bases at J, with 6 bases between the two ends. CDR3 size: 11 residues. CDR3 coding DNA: TGTGCCAGCTTCCAAAATGAAAAACTGTTTTTT. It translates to CASFQNEKLFF.

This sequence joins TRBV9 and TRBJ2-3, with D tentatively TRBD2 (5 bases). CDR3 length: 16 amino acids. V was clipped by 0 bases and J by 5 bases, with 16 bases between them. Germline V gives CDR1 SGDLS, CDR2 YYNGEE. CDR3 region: CASSVGGPLTRDTQYF. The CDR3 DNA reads TGTGCCAGCAGCGTAGGTGGTCCACTTACTAGAGATACGCAGTATTTT.

CDR3 loop: CASSSQAGNYGYTF. The CDR3 bases are TGCGCCAGCAGCTCCCAGGCTGGGAACTATGGCTACACCTTC. V is TRBV5-1 and J is TRBJ1-2, with D unclear. CDR1 and CDR2 (germline): SGHRS, YFSETQ. V was cut by 3 bases and J by 2 bases, with 11 bases left in between. The CDR3 extends over 14 amino acids.

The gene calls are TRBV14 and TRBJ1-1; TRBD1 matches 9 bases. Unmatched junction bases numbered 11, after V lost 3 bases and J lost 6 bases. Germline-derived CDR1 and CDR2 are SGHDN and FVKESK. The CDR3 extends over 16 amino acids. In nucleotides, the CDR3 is TGTGCCAGCAGCCATACCCGGGACAGGGATCACTCTGAAGCTTTCTTT. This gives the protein CASSHTRDRDHSEAFF. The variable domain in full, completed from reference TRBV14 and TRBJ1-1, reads EAGVTQFPSHSVIEKGQTVTLRCDPISGHDNLYWYRRVMGKEIKFLLHFVKESKQDESGMPNNRFLAERTGGTYSTLKVQPAELEDSGVYFCASSHTRDRDHSEAFFGQGTRLTVV.

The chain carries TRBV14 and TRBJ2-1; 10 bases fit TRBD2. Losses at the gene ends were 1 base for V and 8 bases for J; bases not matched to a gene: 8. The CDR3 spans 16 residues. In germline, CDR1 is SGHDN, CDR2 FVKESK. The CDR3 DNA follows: TGTGCCAGCAGCCAAGGGAGTAGCGGGGGGATCTATGAGCAGTTCTTC. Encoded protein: CASSQGSSGGIYEQFF.

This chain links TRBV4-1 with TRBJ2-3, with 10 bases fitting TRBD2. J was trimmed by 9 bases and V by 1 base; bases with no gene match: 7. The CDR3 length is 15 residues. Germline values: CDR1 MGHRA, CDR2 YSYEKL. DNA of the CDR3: TGCGCCAGCAGCCAAGGAGCGGGGGGGCAGCGAACGCAGTATTTT. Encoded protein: CASSQGAGGQRTQYF.

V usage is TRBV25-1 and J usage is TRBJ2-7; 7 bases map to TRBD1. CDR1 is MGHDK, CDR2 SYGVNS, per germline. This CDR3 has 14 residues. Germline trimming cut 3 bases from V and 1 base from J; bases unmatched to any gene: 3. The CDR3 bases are TGTGCCAGCAGTGAGGCAGGGGGTTCCTACGAGCAGTACTTC. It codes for CASSEAGGSYEQYF.

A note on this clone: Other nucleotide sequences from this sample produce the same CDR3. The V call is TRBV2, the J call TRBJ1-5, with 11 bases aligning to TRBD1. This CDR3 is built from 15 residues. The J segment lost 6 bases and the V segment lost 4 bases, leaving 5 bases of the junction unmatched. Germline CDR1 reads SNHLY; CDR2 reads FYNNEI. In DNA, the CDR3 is TGTGCCAGCAGTGTGGACAGGGGGCGCGGTCAGCCCCAGCATTTT. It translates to CASSVDRGRGQPQHF.

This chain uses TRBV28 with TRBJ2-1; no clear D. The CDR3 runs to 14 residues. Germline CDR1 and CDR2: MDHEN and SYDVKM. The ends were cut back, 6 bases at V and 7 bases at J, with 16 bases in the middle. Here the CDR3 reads CASSSGGSTNEQFF. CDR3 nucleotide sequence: TGTGCCAGCAGCTCCGGTGGTAGCACGAATGAGCAGTTCTTC.

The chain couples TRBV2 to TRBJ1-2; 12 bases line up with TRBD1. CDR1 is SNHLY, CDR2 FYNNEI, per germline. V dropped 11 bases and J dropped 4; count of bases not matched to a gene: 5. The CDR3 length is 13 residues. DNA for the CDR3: TGTGCCGGGGGACAGGGGGCTTTCTATGGCTACACCTTC. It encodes CAGGQGAFYGYTF.

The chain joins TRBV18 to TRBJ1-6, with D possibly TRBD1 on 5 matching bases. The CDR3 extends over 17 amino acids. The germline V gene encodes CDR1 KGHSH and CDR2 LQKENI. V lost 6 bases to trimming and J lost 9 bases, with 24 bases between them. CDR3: CASSNSQAGRGVSPLHF. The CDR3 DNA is TGTGCCAGCTCTAACTCACAGGCGGGACGTGGTGTTTCACCCCTCCACTTT.

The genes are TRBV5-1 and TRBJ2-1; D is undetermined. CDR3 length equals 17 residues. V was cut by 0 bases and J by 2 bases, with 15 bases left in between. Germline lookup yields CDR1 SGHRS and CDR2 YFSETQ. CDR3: CASSLEENGSPYNEQFF. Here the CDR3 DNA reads TGCGCCAGCAGCTTGGAGGAAAACGGGTCCCCCTACAATGAGCAGTTCTTC.

CDR3 DNA: TGTGCCAGCAGTACATCGGGACTAGCGGGCAATGAGCAGTTCTTC. The encoded protein is CASSTSGLAGNEQFF. The chain employs TRBV27 and TRBJ2-1; 12 nucleotides align to TRBD2. CDR3 length equals 15 residues. V was pared by 5 bases and J by 6 bases, with 5 bases of the junction left unmatched. From germline, CDR1 is MNHEY and CDR2 SMNVEV (reference sequence).

The CDR3 nucleotides are TGCGCCAGCAGCCAAGGAGGAGCAGGGGTCGAAAAACTGTTTTTT. Amino acids: CASSQGGAGVEKLFF. The chain combines TRBV4-3 with TRBJ1-4; D might be TRBD1 (6 bases). The V and J ends lost 1 base and 8 bases respectively, with 14 bases between them. Looked up from germline, CDR1 is LGHNA and CDR2 is YSLEER. The CDR3 consists of 15 residues.